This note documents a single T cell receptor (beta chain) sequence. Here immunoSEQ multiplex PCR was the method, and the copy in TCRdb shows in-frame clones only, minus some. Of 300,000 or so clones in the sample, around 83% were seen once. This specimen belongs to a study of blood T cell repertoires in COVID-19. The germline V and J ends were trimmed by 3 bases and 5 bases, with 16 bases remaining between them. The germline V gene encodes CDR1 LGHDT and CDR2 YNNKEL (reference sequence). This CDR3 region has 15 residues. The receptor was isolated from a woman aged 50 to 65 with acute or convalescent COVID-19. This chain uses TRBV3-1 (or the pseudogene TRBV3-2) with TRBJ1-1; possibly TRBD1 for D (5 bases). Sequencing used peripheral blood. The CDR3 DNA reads TGTGCCAGCAGCCAGGGCTTTGCGGAGGGGACTGAAGCTTTCTTT. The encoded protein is CASSQGFAEGTEAFF.